This T cell receptor (beta chain) was obtained from a study of T cell repertoires in aging, cancer and after chemotherapy. About the research overall: The whole study produced a dataset of around 9 million TCR reads. Study observations and caveats: In each cancer cohort, median generation probability increased across chemotherapy, suggesting thymic output rebounded. Age-matched healthy donors had significantly more diverse, less clonal blood TCR repertoires than untreated cancer patients.

TRB rearrangements spanning V, D and J were amplified using mixed TRB-A/B primers. TCRdb independently ran MiXCR on the multiplex PCR reads; one entry per CDR3 protein. The table has about 2,000 distinct CDR3 sequences, about 16% seen once. There are 15 residues in the CDR3. V was clipped by 2 bases and J by 4 bases, with 13 bases between them. By share, this clonotype ranks as medium-sized. Its antigen is unknown. TCR beta rearrangements were amplified from peripheral blood genomic DNA. This chain uses TRBV5-7 with TRBJ2-1; D is uncertain. TRBV5-7 is sorted into the ORF group, with uncertain function. The sample comprised blood. This clonotype was sampled from a human donor with a solid tumor. The CDR3 nucleotides are TGTGCCAGCAGCTTCGAACCGAGATTTTACAATGAGCAGTTCTTC. It yields the protein CASSFEPRFYNEQFF.